This T cell receptor (beta chain) appears in the sequencing data of a study of T cells expressing NK-cell markers. CDR3 length: 15 residues. Using the 5' RACE reads, TCRdb records one entry per CDR3 protein without DNA. The sample has under 600,000 distinct CDR3 sequences. The clonotype was recovered from a woman aged 50 to 60 in good health. The specimen sequenced was blood T cells: a sorted CD56 or NKG2C T cell subset, CD4+ or CD8+ T cells, or bulk PBMC T cells (not recorded which). The chain links TRBV12-3 or TRBV12-4 to TRBJ2-1. The CDR3 is CASSLVLKTYNEQFF.